This TCR beta chain was documented in a study of post-analysis software for immune sequencing data. About the research overall: The disease courses covered relapsing-remitting, secondary progressive and progressive-relapsing multiple sclerosis. Study-wide results and limits: Patients used five TRBV segments, including TRBV5-6, TRBV5-1 and TRBV20-1, more often than controls. There was significantly lower normalized Chao1 diversity in multiple sclerosis patients than in controls.

This clonotype was seen a few times. As yet, its antigen is unknown. The germline CDR1 and CDR2 sequences are SGHRS and YFSETQ. The CDR3 is made up of 15 amino acids. Trimming took off 1 base at V and 4 bases at J, with 14 bases between the two ends. cDNA libraries for TCR beta contained unique molecular identifiers. In TCRdb, the PCR reads were re-called with MiXCR into one record per CDR3 protein. The repertoire consists of 700,000 to 800,000 distinct CDR3 sequences, with 25% to 30% occurring once and the leading ten covering around 0.56%. Sequenced input: blood. The genes are TRBV5-1 and TRBJ2-5; the D gene is possibly TRBD1 (6 bases). The TCR originated in a girl under 18 with multiple sclerosis. The chain's CDR3 is CASSLRVDSGETQYF. CDR3 nucleotide sequence: TGCGCCAGCAGCTTGAGGGTGGACAGTGGAGAGACCCAGTACTTC.